Below are 29 T cell receptor beta chains sequenced from a single sample in a study of T cell responses to AZD1222 COVID-19 vaccine. Method: immunoSEQ multiplex PCR; TCRdb's copy keeps in-frame clones and lacks some. The sample holds some 100,000 clones; around nine tenths are singletons and the top ten take less than 20%. The sequencing used peripheral blood, collected on day 0 of AZD1222 vaccination. Source of these receptors: an adult in good health.

J is TRBJ2-1 and V is TRBV6-1, with D tentatively TRBD1 or TRBD2 (6 bases each). Germline V gene sequence: CDR1 MNHNS, CDR2 SASEGT. CDR3 length equals 16 residues. The ends were cut back, 3 bases at V and 2 bases at J, with 14 bases in the middle. The CDR3 is CASSEMAGQTYNEQFF. The CDR3 region has the DNA TGTGCCAGCAGTGAGATGGCGGGACAAACCTACAATGAGCAGTTCTTC.

The chain employs TRBV11-3 and TRBJ2-7; 7 bases align to TRBD1. This CDR3 has 20 amino acids. Germline V gives CDR1 SGHNT, CDR2 YENEEA. V shed 5 bases and J 4 bases; nucleotides not matched to a gene: 26. DNA for the CDR3: TGTGCCAGCAGCGGAGGCGCGGATCTCCTTAACAGGGGAAACAGGTACGAGCAGTACTTC. This translates into CASSGGADLLNRGNRYEQYF.

This clone was picked up one time. The rearrangement links TRBV11-3 to TRBJ1-1, with D unclear. There are 14 residues in the CDR3. V was shortened by 5 bases and J by 8 bases, with 18 bases between the two germline ends. In germline, CDR1 is SGHNT, CDR2 YENEEA. The CDR3 DNA is TGTGCCAGCAGCCCGAATACGATGGGTGGGGAAGCTTTCTTT. It encodes CASSPNTMGGEAFF. The entire variable domain, with the rest obtained from reference TRBV11-3 and TRBJ1-1, is as follows: EAGVVQSPRYKIIEKKQPVAFWCNPISGHNTLYWYLQNLGQGPELLIRYENEEAVDDSQLPKDRFSAERLKGVDSTLKIQPAELGDSAVYLCASSPNTMGGEAFFGQGTRLTVV.

The chain combines TRBV5-1 with TRBJ2-6; 7 bases map to TRBD1. Germline V gene sequence: CDR1 SGHRS, CDR2 YFSETQ. This CDR3 is built from 19 residues. The trim removed 3 bases at V and 0 bases at J, leaving 12 bases unmatched. In DNA form, the CDR3 reads TGCGCCAGCAGCTCCGGGTTGAACAGGGGCCTCTCTGGGGCCAACGTCCTGACTTTC. Its translation is CASSSGLNRGLSGANVLTF.

In its sample, this clone was seen once. The chain uses TRBV3-1 (or the pseudogene TRBV3-2) and TRBJ2-7; 9 bases fit TRBD1. With 3 bases clipped from V and 1 base from J, the junction kept 7 bases outside the gene matches. Germline CDR1 reads LGHDT; CDR2 reads YNNKEL (reference sequence). The CDR3 contains 16 residues. Here the CDR3 DNA reads TGTGCCAGCAGCCAGGATAACAGGGGGCTATCCTACGAGCAGTACTTC. Translation: CASSQDNRGLSYEQYF.

This sequence joins TRBV6-5 and TRBJ1-2; the D is unclear. This CDR3 contains 11 residues. The V end was cut by 4 bases, the J end by 7 bases, with 7 bases between. CDR1 and CDR2 from the germline V gene are MNHEY and SVGAGI. The CDR3 loop is CASSSGPGYTF. The CDR3 DNA is TGTGCCAGCAGTTCTGGTCCTGGCTACACCTTC.

In its sample, this clone was seen once. V gene TRBV5-6 combines with J gene TRBJ1-2; 10 bases align to TRBD1. The trim removed 3 bases at V and 8 bases at J, leaving 7 bases unmatched. The length of the CDR3 is 14 residues. Germline V lookup: CDR1 SGHDT, CDR2 YYEEEE. The DNA for the CDR3 is TGTGCCAGCAGCTCGCGACAGGGGGCGGTCGGCTACACCTTC. This codes for CASSSRQGAVGYTF.

The chain recombines TRBV6-5 with TRBJ1-1; a possible D gene is TRBD1 (6 bases). In germline, CDR1 is MNHEY, CDR2 SVGAGI. This CDR3 region has 15 residues. The V end was cut by 6 bases, the J end by 4 bases, with 18 bases between. This CDR3 reads CASRDSRGWSTEAFF. CDR3 coding DNA: TGTGCCAGCAGGGATTCCAGGGGATGGAGCACTGAAGCTTTCTTT.

The chain recombines TRBV29-1 with TRBJ2-4; D may be TRBD1 (6 bases). CDR3 size: 16 residues. Germline CDR1 reads SQVTM; CDR2 reads ANQGSEA. The V end was cut by 8 bases, the J end by 0 bases, with 20 bases between. CDR3 amino acids: CSPTAGTPVAKNIQYF. In nucleotides, the CDR3 is TGCAGCCCGACCGCCGGGACACCTGTAGCCAAAAACATTCAGTACTTC.

This chain links TRBV9 with TRBJ2-1, with a possible D match to TRBD1 (5 bases). CDR1 is SGDLS and CDR2 is YYNGEE in the germline V gene. The CDR3 loop spans 15 amino acids. Trimming left V 0 bases short and J 2 bases short, with 9 bases between. The CDR3 here is CASSVVSGPYNEQFF. In nucleotides, the CDR3 is TGTGCCAGCAGCGTAGTGTCAGGGCCCTACAATGAGCAGTTCTTC. The whole variable domain, filled in from reference TRBV9 and TRBJ2-1, reads DSGVTQTPKHLITATGQRVTLRCSPRSGDLSVYWYQQSLDQGLQFLIQYYNGEERAKGNILERFSAQQFPDLHSELNLSSLELGDSALYFCASSVVSGPYNEQFFGPGTRLTVL.

The V and J genes are TRBV5-1 and TRBJ2-7; 10 bases are a match to TRBD2. Germline CDR1 and CDR2: SGHRS and YFSETQ. V was pared by 2 bases and J by 3 bases, with 5 bases of the junction left unmatched. The CDR3 runs to 15 residues. CDR3 region: CASSFGLADYYEQYF. The CDR3 DNA reads TGCGCCAGCAGCTTCGGACTAGCGGACTACTACGAGCAGTACTTC.

V usage is TRBV5-4 and J usage is TRBJ1-1, with 9 bases matching TRBD1. Germline V gene sequence: CDR1 SGHNT, CDR2 YYREEE (reference sequence). V was pared by 4 bases and J by 5 bases, with 15 bases of the junction left unmatched. The CDR3 runs to 17 residues. CDR3 coding DNA: TGTGCCAGCAGCCCGGACTATGGGACAGGGAGGGCGACTGAAGCTTTCTTT. Amino acid sequence: CASSPDYGTGRATEAFF.

This clone came up once. The rearrangement uses TRBV18 and TRBJ1-2; TRBD1 matches at 9 bases. The CDR3 spans 16 residues. Trimming at V came to 6 bases and at J to 7 bases, leaving 15 bases not matched to a gene. Germline assignment: CDR1 KGHSH and CDR2 LQKENI. CDR3 in DNA: TGTGCCAGCTCGCCCATGGACAGGGGACCGCTCGGTGGCTACACCTTC. It translates to CASSPMDRGPLGGYTF.

The CDR3 coding sequence is TGTGCCAGCAGTTTAGAACCCTATGGCTACACCTTC. As protein: CASSLEPYGYTF. The chain couples TRBV12-3 or TRBV12-4 to TRBJ1-2; D unresolved. The V end was cut by 1 base, the J end by 4 bases, with 4 bases between. The CDR3 spans 12 residues.

The CDR3 protein is CASSSRGPNEQYF. The CDR3 region has the DNA TGTGCCAGCAGCAGCAGGGGACCTAACGAGCAGTACTTC. The chain is built from TRBV5-4 and TRBJ2-7, with D perhaps TRBD1 (6 bases). V gave up 4 bases and J gave up 5 bases, with 13 bases separating them. Germline V CDR1 and CDR2: SGHNT, YYREEE (reference sequence). The CDR3 extends over 13 amino acids.

The J gene is TRBJ2-7, the V gene TRBV5-1; tentative D call: TRBD2 (5 bases). The CDR3 consists of 16 residues. Germline CDR1 is SGHRS and CDR2 is YFSETQ. V lost 4 bases, J lost 6 bases, and 23 bases lay in between. The CDR3 here is CASSRGHRDMSGEQYF. CDR3 DNA: TGCGCCAGCAGCAGAGGGCATAGGGATATGTCTGGCGAGCAGTACTTC.

The rearrangement joins TRBV3-1 (or the pseudogene TRBV3-2) to TRBJ1-1; maybe TRBD1 (5 bases). This CDR3 is 17 amino acids long. Germline V gene lookup returns CDR1 LGHDT and CDR2 YNNKEL (reference sequence). Trimming left V 4 bases short and J 2 bases short, with 20 bases between. The CDR3: CASSRNPGARLNTEAFF. As DNA, the CDR3 is TGTGCCAGCAGCCGAAATCCCGGGGCCAGACTAAACACTGAAGCTTTCTTT.

The rearrangement links TRBV7-2 to TRBJ1-2; the D is unclear. This CDR3 contains 13 residues. Trimming left V 4 bases short and J 3 bases short, with 9 bases between. Per germline, CDR1 SGHTA and CDR2 FQGNSA. Here the CDR3 DNA reads TGTGCCAGCAGCTCCCTCTACCACTATGGCTACACCTTC. This gives the protein CASSSLYHYGYTF. The complete variable domain, with remaining parts taken from reference TRBV7-2 and TRBJ1-2, reads GAGVSQSPSNKVTEKGKDVELRCDPISGHTALYWYRQSLGQGLEFLIYFQGNSAPDKSGLPSDRFSAERTGGSVSTLTIQRTQQEDSAVYLCASSSLYHYGYTFGSGTRLTVV.

This chain links TRBV29-1 with TRBJ1-2; no firm D call. The V gene lost 3 bases and the J gene lost 5 bases, with 13 bases spanning the gap. Germline V lookup: CDR1 SQVTM, CDR2 ANQGSEA. The CDR3 has 13 residues. The chain's CDR3 is CSVEVDGGYGYTF. For the CDR3, the DNA is TGCAGCGTTGAGGTAGACGGTGGATATGGCTACACCTTC.

The chain uses TRBV27 and TRBJ1-2, with TRBD1 matching 9 bases. This CDR3 has 16 residues. V trimming: 2 bases; J trimming: 4 bases; junction bases outside the gene matches: 8. CDR1 is MNHEY and CDR2 is SMNVEV in the germline V gene (reference sequence). For the CDR3, the DNA is TGTGCCAGCAGTTTAGCTCCGGGACAGGGCATCTATGGCTACACCTTC. This translates into CASSLAPGQGIYGYTF.

The J gene is TRBJ1-2, the V gene TRBV5-4, with 8 bases lining up with TRBD1. V was pared by 6 bases and J by 8 bases, with 12 bases of the junction left unmatched. Germline V gene sequence: CDR1 SGHNT, CDR2 YYREEE (reference sequence). There are 14 residues in the CDR3. This CDR3 is CASTTRDRLRGYTF. The CDR3 DNA sequence: TGTGCCAGCACCACCCGGGACAGGTTGCGAGGCTACACCTTC.

The V gene is TRBV5-1, the J gene TRBJ1-5; no firm D call. Germline loops: CDR1 SGHRS, CDR2 YFSETQ. The CDR3 totals 14 residues. Trimming cost V 0 bases and J 3 bases, with 7 bases left between them. The CDR3 is CASSLGQANQPQHF. Here the CDR3 DNA reads TGCGCCAGCAGCTTGGGCCAAGCCAATCAGCCCCAGCATTTT.

The rearrangement links TRBV19 to TRBJ1-1; D ambiguous. The length of the CDR3 is 13 residues. V was clipped by 3 bases and J by 1 base, with 6 bases between them. Germline CDR1 reads LNHDA; CDR2 reads SQIVND (reference sequence). The CDR3 loop is CASSIAENTEAFF. CDR3 sequence (DNA): TGTGCCAGTAGTATTGCAGAGAACACTGAAGCTTTCTTT.

Written as DNA, the CDR3 is TGCGCCAGCAGCGCCCTGACAGGGTCTGGAAACACCATATATTTT. Amino acid sequence: CASSALTGSGNTIYF. The rearrangement links TRBV5-1 to TRBJ1-3; 7 bases line up with TRBD1. Germline CDR1 is SGHRS and CDR2 is YFSETQ. V shed 4 bases and J 1 base; nucleotides not matched to a gene: 5. The CDR3 length is 15 residues. Full variable domain (missing parts from reference TRBV5-1 and TRBJ1-3): KAGVTQTPRYLIKTRGQQVTLSCSPISGHRSVSWYQQTPGQGLQFLFEYFSETQRNKGNFPGRFSGRQFSNSRSEMNVSTLELGDSALYLCASSALTGSGNTIYFGEGSWLTVV.

J is TRBJ1-5 and V is TRBV19; 8 nucleotides align to TRBD1. This CDR3 has 15 amino acids. The trim removed 5 bases at V and 6 bases at J, leaving 9 bases unmatched. Germline V lookup: CDR1 LNHDA, CDR2 SQIVND (reference sequence). DNA for the CDR3: TGTGCCAGTAGTGGGAGACAGGGGTTCGGTCAGCCCCAGCATTTT. Protein sequence: CASSGRQGFGQPQHF.

This rearrangement joins TRBV20-1 to TRBJ2-2; D gene ambiguous. CDR1 is DFQATT and CDR2 is SNEGSKA in the germline V gene (reference sequence). The ends were cut back, 3 bases at V and 2 bases at J, with 10 bases in the middle. This CDR3 has 14 amino acids. The DNA of the CDR3 is TGCAGTGCTAGTATCGGCGGAAACACCGGGGAGCTGTTTTTT. It specifies CSASIGGNTGELFF.

The gene calls are TRBV25-1 and TRBJ1-2, with 10 bases identical to TRBD1. J was trimmed by 6 bases and V by 2 bases; bases with no gene match: 3. Germline-derived CDR1 and CDR2 are MGHDK and SYGVNS. The CDR3 length is 14 residues. The CDR3, as DNA: TGTGCCAGCAGTGAAAGGGGGACAGGGGATGGCTACACCTTC. Protein sequence: CASSERGTGDGYTF.

This chain uses TRBV27 with TRBJ2-2; a possible D gene is TRBD1 (7 bases). The CDR3 runs 14 residues. Germline-derived CDR1 and CDR2 are MNHEY and SMNVEV (reference sequence). V gave up 2 bases and J gave up 4 bases, with 8 bases separating them. This CDR3 is CASSLQGGTGELFF. As DNA, the CDR3 is TGTGCCAGCAGTTTACAGGGGGGCACCGGGGAGCTGTTTTTT.

The gene calls are TRBV7-2 and TRBJ1-5; D is ambiguous. This CDR3 has 14 amino acids. Looked up from germline, CDR1 is SGHTA and CDR2 is FQGNSA. V was shortened by 5 bases and J by 7 bases, with 15 bases between the two germline ends. The CDR3 protein is CASSGVPFTQPQHF. CDR3 nucleotide sequence: TGTGCCAGCAGCGGGGTCCCATTCACCCAGCCCCAGCATTTT.